This T cell receptor beta chain originates from a study of a mutant IDH1 vaccine in newly diagnosed glioma. Time point of the sample: week 35, safety follow-up. A single vaccine dose contained 300 ug of mutant IDH1 20-mer peptide, and topical imiquimod was used with it. With respect to this clone: What it binds is unknown.

The assay was immunoSEQ multiplex PCR, and TCRdb's table has in-frame clones only and misses some. This table holds tens of thousands of clones, more than 85% found once. The CDR3 extends over 15 amino acids. Germline V CDR1 and CDR2: MNHEY, SMNVEV (reference sequence). V was trimmed by 1 base and J by 0 bases, leaving 10 bases between them. Sample: PBMCs, taken from a glioma patient whose treatment included an IDH1 peptide vaccine. The TCR sequence derives from a man aged 30 to 39 with glioma. The chain recombines TRBV27 with TRBJ2-7, with TRBD2 as a possible D gene (5 bases). CDR3 region: CASSLYGSNSYEQYF. DNA for the CDR3: TGTGCCAGCAGTTTATATGGGAGCAACTCCTACGAGCAGTACTTC.